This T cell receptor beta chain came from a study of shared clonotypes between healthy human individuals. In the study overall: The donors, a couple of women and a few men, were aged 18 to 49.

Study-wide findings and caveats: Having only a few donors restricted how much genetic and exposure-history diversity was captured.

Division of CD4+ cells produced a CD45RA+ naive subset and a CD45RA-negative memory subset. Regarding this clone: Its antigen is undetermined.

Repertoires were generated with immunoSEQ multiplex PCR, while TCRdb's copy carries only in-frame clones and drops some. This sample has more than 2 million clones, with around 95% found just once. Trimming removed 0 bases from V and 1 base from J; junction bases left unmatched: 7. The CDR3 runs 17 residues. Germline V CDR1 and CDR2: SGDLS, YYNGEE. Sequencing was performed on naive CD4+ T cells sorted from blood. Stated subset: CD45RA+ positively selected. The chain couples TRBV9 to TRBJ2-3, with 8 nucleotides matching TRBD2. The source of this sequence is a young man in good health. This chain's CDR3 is CASSVDPREVRTDTQYF. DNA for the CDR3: TGTGCCAGCAGCGTAGATCCGCGGGAGGTACGCACAGATACGCAGTATTTT.